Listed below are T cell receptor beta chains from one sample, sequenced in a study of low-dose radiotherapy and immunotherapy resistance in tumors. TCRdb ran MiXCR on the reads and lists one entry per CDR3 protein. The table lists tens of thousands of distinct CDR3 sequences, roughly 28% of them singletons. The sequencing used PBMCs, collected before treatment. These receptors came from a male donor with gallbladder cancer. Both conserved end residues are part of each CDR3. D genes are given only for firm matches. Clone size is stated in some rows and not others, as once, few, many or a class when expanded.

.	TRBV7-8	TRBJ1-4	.	TGTGCCAGCAGCTTGGACGAATTGGGAAATGAAAAACTGTTTTTT	CASSLDELGNEKLFF
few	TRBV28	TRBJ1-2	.	TGTGCCAGCAGTTTATCTAACTATGGCTACACCTTC	CASSLSNYGYTF
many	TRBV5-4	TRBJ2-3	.	TGTGCCAGCAGCTTGGCCAGTACAGCCACAGATACGCAGTATTTT	CASSLASTATDTQYF
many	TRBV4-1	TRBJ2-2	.	TGCGCCAGCAGCGTGGGCAGGCCGAACACCGGGGAGCTGTTTTTT	CASSVGRPNTGELFF
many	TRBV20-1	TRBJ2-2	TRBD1	TGCAGTGCCAGCCCCCCCAGGGGGCGAGGGTACACCGGGGAGCTGTTTTTT	CSASPPRGRGYTGELFF
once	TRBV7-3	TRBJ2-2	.	TGTGCCAGCAGCTTAACTCCCACCGGGGAGCTGTTTTTT	CASSLTPTGELFF
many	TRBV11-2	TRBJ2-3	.	TGTGCCAGCAGCTTAGGCCCTTGGGGGCACACAGATACGCAGTATTTT	CASSLGPWGHTDTQYF
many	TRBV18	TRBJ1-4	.	TGTGCCAGCTCACCGGTGGGAGAAAAACTGTTTTTT	CASSPVGEKLFF
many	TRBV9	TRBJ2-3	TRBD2	TGTGCCAGCAGCGTTGGGACTAGCGAAACAGATACGCAGTATTTT	CASSVGTSETDTQYF
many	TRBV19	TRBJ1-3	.	TGTGCCAGTAGTAGGATATCTGGAAACACCATATATTTT	CASSRISGNTIYF
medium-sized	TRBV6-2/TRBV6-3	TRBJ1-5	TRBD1	TGTGCCAGCACCGAGGGACAGATCCCCCAGCCCCAGCATTTT	CASTEGQIPQPQHF
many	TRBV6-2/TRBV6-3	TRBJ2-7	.	TGTGCCAGCAGTCATTCCTACGAGCAGTACTTC	CASSHSYEQYF
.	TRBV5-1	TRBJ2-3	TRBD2	TGCGCCAGCAGCGCGAAGACTAGCGGGAGCACAGATACGCAGTATTTT	CASSAKTSGSTDTQYF
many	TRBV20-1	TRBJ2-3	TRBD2	TGCAGTGTTTTGACTAGCGGGAGGGCCGCTTCCACAGATACGCAGTATTTT	CSVLTSGRAASTDTQYF
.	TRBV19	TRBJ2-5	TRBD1	TGTGCCAGTAGTAAGGACAGGGGCGAAGAGACCCAGTACTTC	CASSKDRGEETQYF
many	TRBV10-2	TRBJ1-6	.	TGCGCCAGCACCCCGGACAGCGCTTTCTCACCCCTCCACTTT	CASTPDSAFSPLHF
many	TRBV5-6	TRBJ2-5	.	TGTGCCAGCAGCCTCCCCAGGGCCGGAGAGACCCAGTACTTC	CASSLPRAGETQYF
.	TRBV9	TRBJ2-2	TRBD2	TGTGCCAGCAGTCGTAGCGGGAGAGCGGACACCGGGGAGCTGTTTTTT	CASSRSGRADTGELFF
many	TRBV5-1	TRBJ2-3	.	TGCGCCAGCAGGGGTTTCGGAGTGGATATGACGGATACGCAGTATTTT	CASRGFGVDMTDTQYF
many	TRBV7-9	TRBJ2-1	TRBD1	TGTGCCAGCAGCTTAGTAGGGACAGGGTTACGGAATGAGCAGTTCTTC	CASSLVGTGLRNEQFF
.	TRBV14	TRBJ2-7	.	TGTGCCTCGGGCTGGGGGTTAGTCGAGCAGTACTTC	CASGWGLVEQYF
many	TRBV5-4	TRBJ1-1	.	TGTGCCAGCAGCTTGGATATGTTGGGGACTGAAGCTTTCTTT	CASSLDMLGTEAFF
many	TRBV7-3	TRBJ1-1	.	TGTGCCAGCAGCTTAAGTGGGGGCGGTCGTTTCCCAGAAGCTTTCTTT	CASSLSGGGRFPEAFF
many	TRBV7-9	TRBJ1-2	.	TGTGCCAGCAGCTTAGTTTTGGACAATAGAGGCTACACCTTC	CASSLVLDNRGYTF
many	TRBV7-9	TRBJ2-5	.	TGTGCCAGCAGCTCAAACCAAGAGACCCAGTACTTC	CASSSNQETQYF
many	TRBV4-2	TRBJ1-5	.	TGTGCCAGCAGCCAAGATGTCCAGCCGCCTATCTATAGCAATCAGCCCCAGCATTTT	CASSQDVQPPIYSNQPQHF
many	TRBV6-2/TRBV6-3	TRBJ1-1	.	TGTGCCAGCAGTGAATATGGGGATTTGAGCACTGAAGCTTTCTTT	CASSEYGDLSTEAFF
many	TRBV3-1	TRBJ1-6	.	TGTGCCAGCAGCGGATCTTTGGCCCTCCACTTT	CASSGSLALHF
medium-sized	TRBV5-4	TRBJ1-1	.	TGTGCCAGCAGCACCGACAGATTGAACACTGAAGCTTTCTTT	CASSTDRLNTEAFF
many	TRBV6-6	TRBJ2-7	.	TGTGCCAGCAGTTTGGACTACGAGCAGTACTTC	CASSLDYEQYF
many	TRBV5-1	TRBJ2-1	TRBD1	TGCGCCAGCAGCGGGACGACAGGGGCCAATGAGCAGTTCTTC	CASSGTTGANEQFF
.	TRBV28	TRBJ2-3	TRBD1	TGTGCCAGCAAAAGGGACAGACCCACAGATACGCAGTATTTT	CASKRDRPTDTQYF
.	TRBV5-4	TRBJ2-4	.	TGTGCCAGCAGCTTGGGTGGGGAAGGAGCCAAAAACATTCAGTACTTC	CASSLGGEGAKNIQYF
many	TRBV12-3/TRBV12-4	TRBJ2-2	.	TGTGCCAGCAGTTTAGGGGGCGGGGAGCTGTTTTTT	CASSLGGGELFF
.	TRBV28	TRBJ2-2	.	TGTGCCAGCAGTTACGAGGCCGGGGAGCTGTTTTTT	CASSYEAGELFF
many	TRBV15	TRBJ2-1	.	TGTGCCACCAGCAGAGGCGAAGGGGGGGGAAACAATGAGCAGTTCTTC	CATSRGEGGGNNEQFF